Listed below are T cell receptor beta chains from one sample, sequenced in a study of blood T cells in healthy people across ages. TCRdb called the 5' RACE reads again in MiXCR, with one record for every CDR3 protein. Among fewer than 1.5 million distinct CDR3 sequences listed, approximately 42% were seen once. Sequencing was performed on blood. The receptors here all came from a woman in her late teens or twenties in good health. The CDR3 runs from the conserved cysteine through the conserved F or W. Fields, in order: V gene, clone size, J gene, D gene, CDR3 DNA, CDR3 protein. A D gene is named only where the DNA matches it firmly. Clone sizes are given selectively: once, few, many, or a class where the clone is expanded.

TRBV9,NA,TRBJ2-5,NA,TGTGCCAGCAGCGTAGTCGCCAGTGTTCGAGAGACCCAGTACTTC,CASSVVASVRETQYF
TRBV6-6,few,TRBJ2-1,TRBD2,TGTGCCAGCAGACCGACTAGCGGGAGAATCAATGAGCAGTTCTTC,CASRPTSGRINEQFF
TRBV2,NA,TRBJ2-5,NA,TGTGCCAGCAGTGAATCGGGCAATGAGTACTTC,CASSESGNEYF
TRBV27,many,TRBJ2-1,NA,TGTGCCAGTTCCCCGACCCCCTACAATGAGCAGTTCTTC,CASSPTPYNEQFF
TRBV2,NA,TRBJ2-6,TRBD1,TGTGCCAGCAGGGTGACAGGGGAATCCGGGGCCAACGTCCTGACTTTC,CASRVTGESGANVLTF
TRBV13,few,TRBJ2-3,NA,TGTGCCAGCAGCTTGAGGACGAACCAATTCACAGATACGCAGTATTTT,CASSLRTNQFTDTQYF
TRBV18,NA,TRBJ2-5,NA,TGTGCCAGCTCACCGGAGTACATCTCCCAAGAGACCCAGTACTTC,CASSPEYISQETQYF
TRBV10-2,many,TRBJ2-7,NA,TGCGCCAGCAGTGAACAGGGCGGCGAGCAGTACTTC,CASSEQGGEQYF
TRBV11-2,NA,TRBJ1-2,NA,TGTGCCAGCAGCACACCGACCGAGGGCCAGTGGAACTATGGCTACACCTTC,CASSTPTEGQWNYGYTF
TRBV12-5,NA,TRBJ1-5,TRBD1,TGTGCTAGTGGTCTAACAGGGACAGGTGACAATCAGCCCCAGCATTTT,CASGLTGTGDNQPQHF
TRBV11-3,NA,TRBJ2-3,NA,TGTGCCAGCAGCTTAGGCCGGAATCGGGCTAGCCCTAGCACAGATACGCAGTATTTT,CASSLGRNRASPSTDTQYF
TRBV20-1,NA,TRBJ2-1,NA,TGCAGTGCTAGAGATCTCCCTAGCCATTCCTACAATGAGCAGTTCTTC,CSARDLPSHSYNEQFF
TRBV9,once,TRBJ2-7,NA,TGTGCCAGCAGCGTAGGAGGGGGGCGCGAGCAGTACTTC,CASSVGGGREQYF
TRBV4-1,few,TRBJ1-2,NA,TGCGCCAGCAGCCAAGCCCCTCAATCCGAAAACTATGGCTACACCTTC,CASSQAPQSENYGYTF
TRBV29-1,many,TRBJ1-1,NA,TGCAGCGGGAGGGAGAACACTGAAGCTTTCTTT,CSGRENTEAFF
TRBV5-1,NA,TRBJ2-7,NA,TGCGCCAGCAGCTTGGGCCGCCTTTTCGAGCAGTACTTC,CASSLGRLFEQYF
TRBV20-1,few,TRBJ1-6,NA,TGCAGTGCTCCCGACGTTGATTCACCCCTCCACTTT,CSAPDVDSPLHF
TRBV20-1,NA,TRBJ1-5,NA,TGCAGTGCCCCCCGACTAGGTAGCAATCAGCCCCAGCATTTT,CSAPRLGSNQPQHF
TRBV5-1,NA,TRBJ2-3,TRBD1,TGCGCCAGCAGCTTGAGACAGGGGGACTCAGATACGCAGTATTTT,CASSLRQGDSDTQYF
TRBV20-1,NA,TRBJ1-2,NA,TGCAGTGTTACTCTAAGACAGGCGATTGGTGGTACAGCTAACTATGGCTACACCTTC,CSVTLRQAIGGTANYGYTF
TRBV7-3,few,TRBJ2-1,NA,TGTGCCAGCAGCCTCGACTCTCCCAACCGTTATGAGCAGTTCTTC,CASSLDSPNRYEQFF
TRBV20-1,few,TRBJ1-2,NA,TGCAGTGCGGAGTCGGTTTCAGACTATGGCTACACCTTC,CSAESVSDYGYTF
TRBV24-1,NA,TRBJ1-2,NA,TGTGCCACCAGTGATCCCGGACAGACGGGTGGCTACACCTTC,CATSDPGQTGGYTF
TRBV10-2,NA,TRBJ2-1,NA,TGCGCCAGCAGTGAGTCGAAAGGCGGAAATGAGCAGTTCTTC,CASSESKGGNEQFF
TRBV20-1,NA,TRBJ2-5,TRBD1,TGCAGTGCTCGAGGGATGGGACAGGGGGCTAAGAGAGAGACCCAGTACTTC,CSARGMGQGAKRETQYF
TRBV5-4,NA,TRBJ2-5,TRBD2,TGTGCCAGCAGCTTGGCGGTCTCTAGCGGCACCCAAGAGACCCAGTACTTC,CASSLAVSSGTQETQYF
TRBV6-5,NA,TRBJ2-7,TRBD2,TGTGCCAGCAGTACGACTAGCGGGAGTAGGAGCGAGCAGTACTTC,CASSTTSGSRSEQYF
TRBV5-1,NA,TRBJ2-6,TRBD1,TGCGCCAGCAGAATGGGACAGGGGCCTGGTGGGGCCAACGTCCTGACTTTC,CASRMGQGPGGANVLTF
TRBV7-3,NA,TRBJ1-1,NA,TGTGCCAGCAGCTTAACGGGGAAGACTGAAGCTTTCTTT,CASSLTGKTEAFF
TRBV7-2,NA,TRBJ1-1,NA,TGTGCCAGCAGCCGTCCGTATCATACAACCAACACTGAAGCTTTCTTT,CASSRPYHTTNTEAFF
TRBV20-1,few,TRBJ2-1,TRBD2,TGCAGTGCTAGAGAGGGGGGAGGGCCGAATGAGCAGTTCTTC,CSAREGGGPNEQFF
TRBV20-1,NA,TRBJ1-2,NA,TGCAGTGCTAGAGATCTCGGGCGAGTACGAGGTGGCTACACCTTC,CSARDLGRVRGGYTF
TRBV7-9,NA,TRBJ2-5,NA,TGTGCCAGCAGCTTTGGGGCATCGGCCCAAGAGACCCAGTACTTC,CASSFGASAQETQYF
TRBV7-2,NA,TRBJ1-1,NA,TGTGCCAGCAGCTTAGGGCCGGGGGGGTTGAACACTGAAGCTTTCTTT,CASSLGPGGLNTEAFF
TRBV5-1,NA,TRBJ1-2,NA,TGCGCCGGCAATTGGGCGGACTCTAACTATGGCTACACCTTC,CAGNWADSNYGYTF
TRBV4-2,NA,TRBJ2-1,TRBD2,TGTGCCAGCAGCCAATACAGCGGGAGTCGGGACAATGAGCAGTTCTTC,CASSQYSGSRDNEQFF
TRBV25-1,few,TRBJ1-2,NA,TGTGCCAGCAGTGACTCCGGGACCGCTTGGGCTGGCTACACCTTC,CASSDSGTAWAGYTF
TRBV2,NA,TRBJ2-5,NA,TGTGCCAGCGGGAAGGGTACCGGACAGATGACTGAGCAGTACTTC,CASGKGTGQMTEQYF
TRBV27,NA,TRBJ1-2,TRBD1,TGTGCCAGCAGTTTATCGATTCCGGGACAGGGTGATGGCTACACCTTC,CASSLSIPGQGDGYTF
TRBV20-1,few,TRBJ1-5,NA,TGCAGTGCTAGGGACCGTAATCAGCCCCAGCATTTT,CSARDRNQPQHF
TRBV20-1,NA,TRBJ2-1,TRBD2,TGCAGTGCTAGAGATGTACTAGCGGGTAGCCGGGGCAATGAGCAGTTCTTC,CSARDVLAGSRGNEQFF
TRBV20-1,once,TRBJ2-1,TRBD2,TGCAGTGTCCCCCGACTAGCGGGAGGTTACAATGAGCAGTTCTTC,CSVPRLAGGYNEQFF
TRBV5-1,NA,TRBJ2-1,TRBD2,TGCGCCAGCAGCTCGTACCCCGGGACTAGCGGGTCGTGGGAGCAGTTCTTC,CASSSYPGTSGSWEQFF
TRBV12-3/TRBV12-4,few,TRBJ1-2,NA,TGTGCCAGCTCTTCCTTTCGGGCCTATGGCTACACCTTC,CASSSFRAYGYTF
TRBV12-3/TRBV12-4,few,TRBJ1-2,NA,TGTGCCAGCAGTTTAACGGCAGGGCCTTTCTATGGCTACACCTTC,CASSLTAGPFYGYTF
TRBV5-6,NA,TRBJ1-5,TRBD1,TGTACCAGCAGCATCCGACAGGGGGCCCGGAGCAATCAGCCCCAGCATTTT,CTSSIRQGARSNQPQHF
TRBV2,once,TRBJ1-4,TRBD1,TGTGCCAGCAGTGATGGCAGGGGGGGCGAAAAACTGTTTTTT,CASSDGRGGEKLFF
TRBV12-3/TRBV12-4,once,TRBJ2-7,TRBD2,TGTGCCAGCCCCGGGACTAGCGGGAGATCTCTCTACGAGCAGTACTTC,CASPGTSGRSLYEQYF
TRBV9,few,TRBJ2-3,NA,TGTGCCAGCAGCGTAGAGGGGGGGAGCACAGATACGCAGTATTTT,CASSVEGGSTDTQYF
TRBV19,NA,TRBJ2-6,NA,TGTGCCAGTAGTATTCATCGGGTAACTGGGGCCAACGTCCTGACTTTC,CASSIHRVTGANVLTF
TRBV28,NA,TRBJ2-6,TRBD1,TGTGCCAGCAAGGGACAGACCTCTGGGGCCAACGTCCTGACTTTC,CASKGQTSGANVLTF
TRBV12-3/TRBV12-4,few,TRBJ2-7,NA,TGTGCCAGCAGTACCGGGACACCCTACGAGCAGTACTTC,CASSTGTPYEQYF
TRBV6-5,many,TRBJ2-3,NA,TGTGCCAGCAGTCCGGGACTTCTTAGCACAGATACGCAGTATTTT,CASSPGLLSTDTQYF
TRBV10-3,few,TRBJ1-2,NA,TGTGCCATCAGTGAGTCAAGGGGCTTGGAGTATGGCTACACCTTC,CAISESRGLEYGYTF
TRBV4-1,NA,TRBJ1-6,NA,TGCGCCAGCAGCCAAGCGGGCGCAGGGAATTCACCCCTCCACTTT,CASSQAGAGNSPLHF